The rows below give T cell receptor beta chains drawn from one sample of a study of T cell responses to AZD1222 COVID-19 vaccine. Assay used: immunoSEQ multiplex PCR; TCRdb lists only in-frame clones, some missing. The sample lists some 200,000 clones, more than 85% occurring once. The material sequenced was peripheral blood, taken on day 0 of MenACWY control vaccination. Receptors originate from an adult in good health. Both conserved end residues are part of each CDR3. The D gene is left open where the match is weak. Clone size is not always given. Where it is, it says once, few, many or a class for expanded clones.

CDR3nt: TGTGCCAGCAGTCGACATGGCTTGAATGAAAAACTGTTTTTT; CDR3aa: CASSRHGLNEKLFF; v_gene: TRBV6-5; abundance: -; d_gene: -; j_gene: TRBJ1-4
CDR3nt: TGCGCCAGCAGCTTGGTCCAGCAAGAGACCCAGTACTTC; CDR3aa: CASSLVQQETQYF; v_gene: TRBV5-1; abundance: once; d_gene: -; j_gene: TRBJ2-5
CDR3nt: TGTGCCAGTAGTATACAGTCAAGATTCCCAGATACGCAGTATTTT; CDR3aa: CASSIQSRFPDTQYF; v_gene: TRBV19; abundance: -; d_gene: -; j_gene: TRBJ2-3
CDR3nt: TGTGCCAGCAGTTCAAGGGGGTACAATGAGCAGTTCTTC; CDR3aa: CASSSRGYNEQFF; v_gene: TRBV6-2/TRBV6-3; abundance: -; d_gene: -; j_gene: TRBJ2-1
CDR3nt: TGCGCCAGCAGCTCACGGACAGGGGGCGCAAATACTGAAGCTTTCTTT; CDR3aa: CASSSRTGGANTEAFF; v_gene: TRBV5-1; abundance: -; d_gene: TRBD1; j_gene: TRBJ1-1
CDR3nt: TGCGCCAGCAGCCAAGGGACAGGGAGATACACAGATACGCAGTATTTT; CDR3aa: CASSQGTGRYTDTQYF; v_gene: TRBV5-1; abundance: -; d_gene: TRBD1; j_gene: TRBJ2-3
CDR3nt: TGTGCCAGCTCACCACCGCTAGCGGGGGTACGGGCGCAGTACTTC; CDR3aa: CASSPPLAGVRAQYF; v_gene: TRBV18; abundance: -; d_gene: TRBD2; j_gene: TRBJ2-7
CDR3nt: TGTGCCAGCAGCCTGGGACAGGCCGCTAACTATGGCTACACCTTC; CDR3aa: CASSLGQAANYGYTF; v_gene: TRBV4-2; abundance: -; d_gene: TRBD1; j_gene: TRBJ1-2
CDR3nt: TGTGCCAGCTCACCACAGAAACGGGAGCAGTTCTTC; CDR3aa: CASSPQKREQFF; v_gene: TRBV18; abundance: -; d_gene: -; j_gene: TRBJ2-1
CDR3nt: TGTGCCAGCAGGTCGGGGGTATACAATGAGCAGTTCTTC; CDR3aa: CASRSGVYNEQFF; v_gene: TRBV2; abundance: -; d_gene: -; j_gene: TRBJ2-1
CDR3nt: TGCGCCAGCAGCTTGTTCGGGGGAGGGACTGAAGCTTTCTTT; CDR3aa: CASSLFGGGTEAFF; v_gene: TRBV5-1; abundance: -; d_gene: -; j_gene: TRBJ1-1
CDR3nt: TGTGCCAGCAGGGCCAGCTCCTACGAGCAGTACTTC; CDR3aa: CASRASSYEQYF; v_gene: TRBV6-5; abundance: -; d_gene: -; j_gene: TRBJ2-7
CDR3nt: TGTGCCACCACCCCGGGACCCTTGAAAGAGACCCAGTACTTC; CDR3aa: CATTPGPLKETQYF; v_gene: TRBV2; abundance: -; d_gene: -; j_gene: TRBJ2-5
CDR3nt: TGCGCCAGCAGCCAAGAGGAGACAAGACAAGAGACCCAGTACTTC; CDR3aa: CASSQEETRQETQYF; v_gene: TRBV4-1; abundance: -; d_gene: -; j_gene: TRBJ2-5
CDR3nt: TGTGCCAGTAGTATCGACAGGTACAATGAGCAGTTCTTC; CDR3aa: CASSIDRYNEQFF; v_gene: TRBV19; abundance: -; d_gene: -; j_gene: TRBJ2-1
CDR3nt: TGTGCCAGCTCGGATACTGGGGCCAACGTCCTGACTTTC; CDR3aa: CASSDTGANVLTF; v_gene: TRBV18; abundance: -; d_gene: -; j_gene: TRBJ2-6
CDR3nt: TGCGCCAGCAGCCCACTTACAGGGGCTGAAGCTTTCTTT; CDR3aa: CASSPLTGAEAFF; v_gene: TRBV5-1; abundance: -; d_gene: TRBD1; j_gene: TRBJ1-1
CDR3nt: TGTGCCAGCAGTTCCCAGGGGAGCAATCAGCCCCAGCATTTT; CDR3aa: CASSSQGSNQPQHF; v_gene: TRBV6-6; abundance: -; d_gene: -; j_gene: TRBJ1-5
CDR3nt: TGTGCCAGCAGCCCCCGGGCAGGCCACGACTATGGCTACACCTTC; CDR3aa: CASSPRAGHDYGYTF; v_gene: TRBV5-4; abundance: -; d_gene: -; j_gene: TRBJ1-2
CDR3nt: TGCGCCAGCAGGATAGGAGATTTACCGAACACTGAAGCTTTCTTT; CDR3aa: CASRIGDLPNTEAFF; v_gene: TRBV5-1; abundance: -; d_gene: -; j_gene: TRBJ1-1
CDR3nt: TGTGCCAGCAGTTTCGGGGTTAACTATGGCTACACCTTC; CDR3aa: CASSFGVNYGYTF; v_gene: TRBV12-3/TRBV12-4; abundance: -; d_gene: -; j_gene: TRBJ1-2
CDR3nt: TGTGCCAGCAGCTGGACAGAAGGCTATGGCTACACCTTC; CDR3aa: CASSWTEGYGYTF; v_gene: TRBV5-4; abundance: -; d_gene: -; j_gene: TRBJ1-2
CDR3nt: TGTGCCAGCAGCTTCGGGGGGAACTTGCGTGAAAAACTGTTTTTT; CDR3aa: CASSFGGNLREKLFF; v_gene: TRBV7-9; abundance: -; d_gene: -; j_gene: TRBJ1-4
CDR3nt: TGTGCCAGCAGTGATAAAGGGACAGCTAGCAATCAGCCCCAGCATTTT; CDR3aa: CASSDKGTASNQPQHF; v_gene: TRBV6-1; abundance: -; d_gene: TRBD1; j_gene: TRBJ1-5
CDR3nt: TGTGCCAGCAGGCCGGGACTAGCTATATTGGAGACCCAGTACTTC; CDR3aa: CASRPGLAILETQYF; v_gene: TRBV6-5; abundance: -; d_gene: TRBD2; j_gene: TRBJ2-5
CDR3nt: TGTGCCAGCAGCTTAGGGGAGGCAGATACGCAGTATTTT; CDR3aa: CASSLGEADTQYF; v_gene: TRBV11-2; abundance: -; d_gene: -; j_gene: TRBJ2-3
CDR3nt: TGTGCCAGCAGTTATAGGGGCACCGGGGAGCTGTTTTTT; CDR3aa: CASSYRGTGELFF; v_gene: TRBV3-1/TRBV3-2; abundance: -; d_gene: -; j_gene: TRBJ2-2
CDR3nt: TGTGCCAGCAGCCAAGGGAGGGATGGCTACACCTTC; CDR3aa: CASSQGRDGYTF; v_gene: TRBV3-1/TRBV3-2; abundance: -; d_gene: -; j_gene: TRBJ1-2
CDR3nt: TGTGCCAGCAGCGCCCATCAGGGGTCTGGAAACACCATATATTTT; CDR3aa: CASSAHQGSGNTIYF; v_gene: TRBV9; abundance: -; d_gene: -; j_gene: TRBJ1-3
CDR3nt: TGTGCCAGCAGGCCAGACCAGGGGGCCTATGGCTACACCTTC; CDR3aa: CASRPDQGAYGYTF; v_gene: TRBV6-5; abundance: -; d_gene: TRBD1; j_gene: TRBJ1-2
CDR3nt: TGCGCCAGCAGCAGGGTAGCGGGTGGAAACATTCAGTACTTC; CDR3aa: CASSRVAGGNIQYF; v_gene: TRBV4-3; abundance: once; d_gene: TRBD2; j_gene: TRBJ2-4
CDR3nt: TGCGCCAGCAGCCAAGAGGAGGGGACCCTTCTCCCTGGAAACACCATATATTTT; CDR3aa: CASSQEEGTLLPGNTIYF; v_gene: TRBV4-3; abundance: -; d_gene: -; j_gene: TRBJ1-3
CDR3nt: TGCAGCGTTGAAGGAGCGGACAGGGGGCACTACGAGCAGTACTTC; CDR3aa: CSVEGADRGHYEQYF; v_gene: TRBV29-1; abundance: -; d_gene: TRBD1; j_gene: TRBJ2-7
CDR3nt: TGCGCCAGCAGCTTCGGGGACAGCGAAGAGACCCAGTACTTC; CDR3aa: CASSFGDSEETQYF; v_gene: TRBV5-1; abundance: -; d_gene: TRBD1; j_gene: TRBJ2-5
CDR3nt: TGTGCCAGCAGCTTGGTAGGGGAGATTTACTATGGCTACACCTTC; CDR3aa: CASSLVGEIYYGYTF; v_gene: TRBV5-4; abundance: -; d_gene: -; j_gene: TRBJ1-2